A single sample is the source of the 8 T cell receptor beta chains below, sequenced in a study of PD-1 blockade in classical Hodgkin lymphoma. Each patient relapsed following autologous stem cell transplantation, and prior brentuximab vedotin exposure differed. Assay used: immunoSEQ multiplex PCR; TCRdb lists only in-frame clones, some missing. Among 20,000 to 25,000 clones, approximately 70% were seen once, and the ten largest hold roughly 3.3%. Sequences were derived from peripheral blood mononuclear cells (PBMCs), sampled at baseline. All receptors derive from a human donor with classical Hodgkin lymphoma.

The rearrangement uses TRBV30 and TRBJ1-2; D is undetermined. CDR3 length: 12 residues. The germline CDR1 and CDR2 sequences are GTSNPN and SVGIG (reference sequence). Trimming cost V 4 bases and J 4 bases, with 10 bases left between them. CDR3 protein: CAWTPVFYGYTF. In nucleotides, the CDR3 is TGTGCCTGGACTCCAGTATTCTATGGCTACACCTTC.

The V gene is TRBV6-1, the J gene TRBJ1-1; tentatively, D is TRBD1 (6 bases). The CDR3 covers 15 residues. Trimming shortened V by 2 bases and J by 4 bases, and 14 bases separated the two germline ends. Germline V lookup: CDR1 MNHNS, CDR2 SASEGT. CDR3: CASSEWTERSTEAFF. CDR3 sequence (DNA): TGTGCCAGCAGTGAATGGACAGAGCGGTCCACTGAAGCTTTCTTT.

This clone was seen a handful of times. The chain joins TRBV27 to TRBJ2-2, with D possibly matching TRBD2 (5 bases). Germline CDR1 reads MNHEY; CDR2 reads SMNVEV (reference sequence). The ends were cut back, 1 base at V and 6 bases at J, with 9 bases in the middle. The CDR3 is 14 residues long. The CDR3 region is CASSLYPGSGELFF. The CDR3 DNA reads TGTGCCAGCAGTTTATATCCGGGGTCCGGGGAGCTGTTTTTT.

The V call is TRBV27, the J call TRBJ2-7; tentative D call: TRBD2 (5 bases). CDR1 and CDR2 (germline): MNHEY, SMNVEV (reference sequence). The CDR3 totals 14 residues. Trimming shortened V by 8 bases and J by 1 base, and 15 bases separated the two germline ends. In DNA form, the CDR3 reads TGTGCCAGCGTCCCCGCGGGCTCATCCTACGAGCAGTACTTC. Protein sequence: CASVPAGSSYEQYF.

The rearrangement joins TRBV5-8 to TRBJ2-1; D is unclear. The CDR3 has 14 residues. Germline V gene lookup returns CDR1 SGHTS and CDR2 YDEGEE. V was clipped by 0 bases and J by 5 bases, with 9 bases between them. CDR3 in amino acids: CASSLEPGNNEQFF. In DNA, the CDR3 is TGTGCCAGCAGCTTGGAGCCGGGTAACAATGAGCAGTTCTTC.

The V call is TRBV30, the J call TRBJ2-5; D might be TRBD2 (5 bases). V was clipped by 0 bases and J by 1 base, with 9 bases between them. The CDR3 length is 14 residues. Germline V CDR1 and CDR2: GTSNPN, SVGIG (reference sequence). This CDR3 is CAWSVLGGQETQYF. In DNA form, the CDR3 reads TGTGCCTGGAGTGTTCTTGGAGGCCAAGAGACCCAGTACTTC.

The gene calls are TRBV7-2 and TRBJ2-7; D is undetermined. The CDR3 spans 13 residues. CDR1 is SGHTA, CDR2 FQGNSA, per germline. V shed 1 base and J shed 3 bases, with 7 bases lying between them. CDR3 DNA sequence: TGTGCCAGCAGCTTAGGGTTATACTACGAGCAGTACTTC. Its translation is CASSLGLYYEQYF.

The CDR3 protein is CASSPGRYTGELFF. CDR3 DNA sequence: TGCGCCAGCAGCCCCGGACGGTACACCGGGGAGCTGTTTTTT. V gene TRBV4-1 combines with J gene TRBJ2-2; D not resolved. The germline gives CDR1 MGHRA, CDR2 YSYEKL. Deletions cut 4 bases from V and 3 bases from J, with 9 bases between. The CDR3 consists of 14 residues.